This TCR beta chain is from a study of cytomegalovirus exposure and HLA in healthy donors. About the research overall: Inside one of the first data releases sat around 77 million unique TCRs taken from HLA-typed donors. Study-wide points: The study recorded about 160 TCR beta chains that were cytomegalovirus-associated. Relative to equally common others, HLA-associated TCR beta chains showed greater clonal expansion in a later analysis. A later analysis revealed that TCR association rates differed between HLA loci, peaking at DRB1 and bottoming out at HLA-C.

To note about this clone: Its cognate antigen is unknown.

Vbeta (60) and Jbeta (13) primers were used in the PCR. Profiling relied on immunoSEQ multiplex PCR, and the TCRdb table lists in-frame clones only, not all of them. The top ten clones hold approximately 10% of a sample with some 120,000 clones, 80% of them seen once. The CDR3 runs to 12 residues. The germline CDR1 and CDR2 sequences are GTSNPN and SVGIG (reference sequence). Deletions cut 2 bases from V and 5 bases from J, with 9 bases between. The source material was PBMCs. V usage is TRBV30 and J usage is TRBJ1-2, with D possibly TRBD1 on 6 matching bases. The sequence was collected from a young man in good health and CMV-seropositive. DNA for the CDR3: TGTGCCTGGAGTTGGCAGGGGTATGGCTACACCTTC. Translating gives CAWSWQGYGYTF.